The 23 T cell receptor beta chains below all came from one sample that was sequenced in a study of blood T cell repertoires in COVID-19. This table comes from immunoSEQ multiplex PCR, and its TCRdb copy is limited to in-frame clones, with some not included. The sample lists around 29,000 clones, roughly nine tenths occurring once. Sequencing was carried out using peripheral blood. The source is a man aged 70 or older with active COVID-19.

This chain links TRBV4-1 with TRBJ2-1; D is possibly TRBD2 (6 bases). Germline CDR1 and CDR2: MGHRA and YSYEKL. This CDR3 comprises 16 residues. V was cut by 1 base and J by 8 bases, with 18 bases left in between. DNA of the CDR3: TGCGCCAGCAGCCAAGGGCGGGACCCCAGCCGGGATGAGCAGTTCTTC. Translation gives CASSQGRDPSRDEQFF.

This chain joins TRBV27 and TRBJ2-5, with 8 bases matching TRBD1. Trimming cost V 3 bases and J 4 bases; bases outside gene matches: 13. The CDR3 loop spans 17 amino acids. Germline assignment: CDR1 MNHEY and CDR2 SMNVEV (reference sequence). In DNA form, the CDR3 reads TGTGCCAGCAGTTTGCCACCGGGACAGGTACGCCCAGAGACCCAGTACTTC. Protein: CASSLPPGQVRPETQYF.

The J gene is TRBJ2-7, the V gene TRBV7-2, with 10 bases that match TRBD2. The germline V gene has CDR1 SGHTA and CDR2 FQGNSA. V gave up 4 bases and J gave up 2 bases; unmatched junction bases: 2. The CDR3 loop spans 14 amino acids. In nucleotides, the CDR3 is TGTGCCAGCAGCTCAACTAGCGGGACCTACGAGCAGTACTTC. Amino acids: CASSSTSGTYEQYF.

In its sample, this clone was seen once. The chain combines TRBV2 with TRBJ2-5; tentative D call: TRBD2 (5 bases). In germline, CDR1 is SNHLY, CDR2 FYNNEI. V was shortened by 8 bases and J by 4 bases, with 11 bases between the two germline ends. This CDR3 has 12 amino acids. This CDR3 is CASLDFPETQYF. CDR3 coding DNA: TGTGCCAGCCTGGACTTCCCAGAGACCCAGTACTTC.

The chain couples TRBV11-2 to TRBJ2-1; the match to TRBD1 covers 8 bases. Trimming took 4 bases from V and 4 from J; bases not matched to a gene: 6. The CDR3 sequence is 15 residues long. Germline V gene data show CDR1 as SGHAT and CDR2 as FQNNGV. CDR3 region: CASSSDRGSYNEQFF. CDR3 DNA sequence: TGTGCCAGCAGCTCAGACAGGGGATCATACAATGAGCAGTTCTTC.

V is TRBV5-1 and J is TRBJ2-3, with TRBD2 identical over 10 bases. V lost 5 bases, J lost 1 base, and 4 bases stayed unmatched. This CDR3 has 15 amino acids. Per the germline V gene, CDR1 is SGHRS and CDR2 is YFSETQ. In DNA form, the CDR3 reads TGCGCCAGCAGACTTGGGACTAGCGGCACAGATACGCAGTATTTT. Its translation is CASRLGTSGTDTQYF.

This clone has only a few counts. The chain joins TRBV10-1 to TRBJ2-2; D is uncertain. Deletions cut 3 bases from V and 3 bases from J, with 8 bases between. The germline gives CDR1 WNHNN, CDR2 SYGVQD (reference sequence). The CDR3 spans 14 residues. CDR3: CASSENRDTGELFF. CDR3 nucleotide sequence: TGCGCCAGCAGTGAAAATCGGGACACCGGGGAGCTGTTTTTT.

The rearrangement links TRBV5-1 to TRBJ2-1; 13 bases map to TRBD2. The CDR3 is 17 amino acids. The trim removed 4 bases at V and 4 bases at J, leaving 8 bases unmatched. In germline, CDR1 is SGHRS, CDR2 YFSETQ. CDR3 sequence: CASSGTSGRAGYNEQFF. CDR3 in DNA: TGCGCCAGCAGCGGTACTAGCGGGAGGGCCGGATACAATGAGCAGTTCTTC.

The V gene is TRBV2, the J gene TRBJ1-3; a weak D match, TRBD1 (6 bases). Germline lookup yields CDR1 SNHLY and CDR2 FYNNEI. The CDR3 contains 14 residues. Trimming shortened V by 6 bases and J by 4 bases, and 13 bases separated the two germline ends. In DNA form, the CDR3 reads TGTGCCAGCAGCGCCCAGGGGTTGGGAAACACCATATATTTT. This encodes CASSAQGLGNTIYF.

The chain recombines TRBV24-1 with TRBJ2-6, with 9 bases matching TRBD1. Germline loops: CDR1 KGHDR, CDR2 SFDVKD. The J segment lost 2 bases and the V segment lost 5 bases, leaving 9 bases of the junction unmatched. The CDR3 has 18 amino acids. The CDR3, as DNA: TGTGCCACCAGTGCGACGGACAGGGGCAGTGCTGGGGCCAACGTCCTGACTTTC. Its protein product is CATSATDRGSAGANVLTF.

The chain carries TRBV7-9 and TRBJ2-5, with D perhaps TRBD1 (6 bases). Trimming stripped 0 bases from V and 5 bases from J, with 10 bases between. The V gene's germline CDR1 is SEHNR and CDR2 FQNEAQ (reference sequence). The CDR3 has 14 amino acids. CDR3 in amino acids: CASSLAAGVETQYF. The CDR3 DNA is TGTGCCAGCAGCTTAGCGGCAGGGGTCGAGACCCAGTACTTC.

The chain joins TRBV10-3 to TRBJ2-3, with D possibly TRBD1 on 6 matching bases. The CDR3 consists of 14 residues. Germline-derived CDR1 and CDR2 are ENHRY and SYGVKD. Trimming took 3 bases from V and 3 from J, leaving 10 bases between them. In nucleotides, the CDR3 is TGTGCCATCAGTGACACAGGGCAGACAGATACGCAGTATTTT. It codes for CAISDTGQTDTQYF.

The genes are TRBV29-1 and TRBJ2-3; TRBD1 matches at 8 bases. The CDR3 is 12 residues long. V was pared by 4 bases and J by 7 bases, with 4 bases of the junction left unmatched. Germline V lookup: CDR1 SQVTM, CDR2 ANQGSEA. The CDR3 nucleotides read TGCAGCGTTGGAGACAGGGGTTATACGCAGTATTTT. Translation: CSVGDRGYTQYF.

This clone was seen a few times. V gene TRBV18 combines with J gene TRBJ1-6, with 7 bases identical to TRBD1. The CDR3 consists of 15 residues. The germline gives CDR1 KGHSH, CDR2 LQKENI. The V and J ends lost 6 bases and 5 bases, in that order; junction bases with no gene match: 7. In nucleotides, the CDR3 is TGTGCCAGCTCGCGGGGACAGATTGATAATTCACCCCTCCACTTT. Translated, it gives CASSRGQIDNSPLHF.

The chain recombines TRBV19 with TRBJ2-1, with a weak D call TRBD1 (6 bases). The CDR3 is made up of 14 amino acids. Trimming shortened V by 6 bases and J by 4 bases, and 13 bases separated the two germline ends. CDR1 is LNHDA, CDR2 SQIVND, per germline (reference sequence). DNA for the CDR3: TGTGCCAGTAGCTCCAGGGGCCAGTACAATGAGCAGTTCTTC. Amino acid sequence: CASSSRGQYNEQFF.

CDR3 DNA sequence: TGTGCCAGCACCCCAGGGGGAGCAGATACGCAGTATTTT. Translated: CASTPGGADTQYF. The V gene is TRBV25-1, the J gene TRBJ2-3; 7 bases fit TRBD1. V trimming: 7 bases; J trimming: 4 bases; junction bases outside the gene matches: 5. Looked up from germline, CDR1 is MGHDK and CDR2 is SYGVNS. CDR3 length: 13 residues.

The CDR3 nucleotides are TGTGCCAGCAGCCCGCTCAGACAGGGGTCTTACGAGCAGTACTTC. This sequence encodes CASSPLRQGSYEQYF. The gene calls are TRBV3-1 (or the pseudogene TRBV3-2) and TRBJ2-7; 8 nucleotides align to TRBD1. V shed 4 bases, J shed 4 bases, and the junction held 9 bases outside the gene matches. The CDR3 is made up of 15 amino acids. The germline CDR1 and CDR2 sequences are LGHDT and YNNKEL (reference sequence).

V gene TRBV7-8 combines with J gene TRBJ1-5; perhaps TRBD1 as D (6 bases). The CDR3 is 17 residues long. Germline CDR1 reads SGHVS; CDR2 reads FQNEAQ. V shed 0 bases and J shed 1 base, with 13 bases lying between them. This CDR3 is CASSLAGTGSSNQPQHF. CDR3 nucleotide sequence: TGTGCCAGCAGCTTAGCGGGAACAGGGTCGAGCAATCAGCCCCAGCATTTT. Full variable domain (missing parts from reference TRBV7-8 and TRBJ1-5): GAGVSQSPRYKVAKRGQDVALRCDPISGHVSLFWYQQALGQGPEFLTYFQNEAQLDKSGLPSDRFFAERPEGSVSTLKIQRTQQEDSAVYLCASSLAGTGSSNQPQHFGDGTRLSIL.

The chain combines TRBV10-3 with TRBJ2-7, with TRBD2 matching 13 bases. The trim removed 2 bases at V and 6 bases at J, leaving 7 bases unmatched. The germline gives CDR1 ENHRY, CDR2 SYGVKD. The CDR3 covers 16 residues. In DNA form, the CDR3 reads TGTGCCATCAGTGAGCCCACTAGCGGGAGGGCCCCCGAGCAGTACTTC. Residues: CAISEPTSGRAPEQYF.

For this clone: Other nucleotide sequences from this sample produce the same CDR3. The chain combines TRBV7-2 with TRBJ2-7; a weak D match, TRBD2 (7 bases). The CDR3 is made up of 14 amino acids. Trimming took off 2 bases at V and 6 bases at J, with 14 bases between the two ends. The V gene's germline CDR1 is SGHTA and CDR2 FQGNSA. The CDR3 region has the DNA TGTGCCAGCAGCTTAAGGGGGAGGGCCGGCGAGCAGTACTTC. Amino acid sequence: CASSLRGRAGEQYF.

The gene calls are TRBV9 and TRBJ2-1, with a tentative D call TRBD2 (6 bases). V was cut by 0 bases and J by 7 bases, with 11 bases left in between. The germline gives CDR1 SGDLS, CDR2 YYNGEE. There are 14 residues in the CDR3. In DNA form, the CDR3 reads TGTGCCAGCAGCGTAGGTGGAGGGATAAATGAGCAGTTCTTC. Protein: CASSVGGGINEQFF.

The chain is built from TRBV2 and TRBJ2-3, with 10 bases matching TRBD1. The CDR3 has 15 amino acids. Per germline, CDR1 SNHLY and CDR2 FYNNEI. The ends lost 6 bases at V and 2 bases at J; junction bases unmatched: 5. The CDR3 spells CASREGQGYTDTQYF. CDR3 coding DNA: TGTGCCAGCAGGGAGGGACAGGGGTACACAGATACGCAGTATTTT.

The rearrangement links TRBV28 to TRBJ2-7; 8 bases are shared with TRBD1. From germline, CDR1 is MDHEN and CDR2 SYDVKM. The CDR3 is 16 residues long. After removal of 7 bases from V and 4 bases from J, the junction contained 15 bases not matched to a gene. The CDR3 is CASTPPRGQAPYEQYF. CDR3 DNA: TGTGCCAGCACCCCCCCCCGGGGACAGGCGCCGTACGAGCAGTACTTC.